This T cell receptor beta chain was identified in a study of blood T cell repertoires in COVID-19. Turning to the study itself: Both acute and convalescent COVID-19 samples were obtained from the United States, Italy and Spain. The cDNA or gDNA used as material had been derived from T cells, B-cell-depleted T cells, or PBMCs.

This clone was observed a few times. Source study methods: Reference gene primer amplification gave nucleated cell count estimates. The assay was immunoSEQ multiplex PCR, and TCRdb's table has in-frame clones only and misses some. That table gives V, J and clone size, and the DNA gave D and trimming. The sample shows roughly 100,000 clones, about three quarters of them seen only once. Recruited during active infection, patients (from Seattle) were subsequently followed longitudinally. The germline CDR1 and CDR2 sequences are ENHRY and SYGVKD. The CDR3 length is 15 residues. V shed 2 bases, J shed 1 base, and the junction held 0 bases outside the gene matches.

This TCR was sampled from a man aged 80 or over with COVID-19, enrolled during active disease. The sequencing sample was made of peripheral blood. The chain has TRBV10-3 and TRBJ2-3, with 10 bases matching TRBD1. CDR3 residues: CAISEGTGGTDTQYF. As DNA, the CDR3 is TGTGCCATCAGTGAGGGGACAGGGGGCACAGATACGCAGTATTTT.